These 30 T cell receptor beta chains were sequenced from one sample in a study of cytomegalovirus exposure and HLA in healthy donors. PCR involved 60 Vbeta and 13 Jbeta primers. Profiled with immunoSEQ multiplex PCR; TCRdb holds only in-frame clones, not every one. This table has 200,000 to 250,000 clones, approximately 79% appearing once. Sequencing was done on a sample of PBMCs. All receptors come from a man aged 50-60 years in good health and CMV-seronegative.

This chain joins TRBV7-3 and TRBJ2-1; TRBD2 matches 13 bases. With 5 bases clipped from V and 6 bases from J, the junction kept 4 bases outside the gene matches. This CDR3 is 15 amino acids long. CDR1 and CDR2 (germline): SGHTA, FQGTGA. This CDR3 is CASSAGLAGPNEQFF. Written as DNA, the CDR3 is TGTGCCAGCAGCGCGGGACTAGCGGGACCCAATGAGCAGTTCTTC.

The CDR3 nucleotides read TGTGCCGTGATACAGGGTGTGAACACTGAAGCTTTCTTT. It is translated as CAVIQGVNTEAFF. This rearrangement joins TRBV19 to TRBJ1-1; a weak D match, TRBD1 (6 bases). This CDR3 has 13 residues. V was pared by 11 bases and J by 0 bases, with 13 bases between. Germline V gene sequence: CDR1 LNHDA, CDR2 SQIVND (reference sequence).

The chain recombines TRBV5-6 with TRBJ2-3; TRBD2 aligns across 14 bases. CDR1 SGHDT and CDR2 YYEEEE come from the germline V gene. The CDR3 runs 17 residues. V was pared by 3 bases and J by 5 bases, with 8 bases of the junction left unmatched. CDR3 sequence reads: CASSSEGLAGAGDTQYF. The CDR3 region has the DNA TGTGCCAGCAGCTCGGAGGGACTAGCGGGAGCAGGAGATACGCAGTATTTT.

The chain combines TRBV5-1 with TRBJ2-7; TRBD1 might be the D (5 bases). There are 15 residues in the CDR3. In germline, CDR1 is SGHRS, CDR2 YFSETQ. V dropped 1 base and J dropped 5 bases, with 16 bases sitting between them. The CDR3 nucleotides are TGCGCCAGCAGCTTGACGTGGGGTGGGGCCGACGAGCAGTACTTC. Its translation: CASSLTWGGADEQYF.

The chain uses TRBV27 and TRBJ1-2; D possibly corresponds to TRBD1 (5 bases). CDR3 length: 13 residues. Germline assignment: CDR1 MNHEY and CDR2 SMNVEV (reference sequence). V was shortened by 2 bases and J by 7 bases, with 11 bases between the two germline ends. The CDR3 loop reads CASSLTGPLGYTF. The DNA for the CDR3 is TGTGCCAGCAGTTTAACAGGCCCTCTTGGCTACACCTTC.

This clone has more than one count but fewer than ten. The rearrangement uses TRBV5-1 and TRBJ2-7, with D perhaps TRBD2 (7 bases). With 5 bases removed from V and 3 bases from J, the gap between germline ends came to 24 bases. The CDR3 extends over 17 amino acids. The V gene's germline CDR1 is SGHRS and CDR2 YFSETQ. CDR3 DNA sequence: TGCGCCAGCAGTTACAACTCCGGGACACGGGGGGTCTACGAGCAGTACTTC. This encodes CASSYNSGTRGVYEQYF.

The CDR3 sequence: CASSQGQGSYEQYF. The CDR3 DNA is TGCGCCAGCAGCCAAGGACAGGGGTCCTACGAGCAGTACTTC. The gene calls are TRBV4-1 and TRBJ2-5, with 8 bases that match TRBD1. The end of the DNA fits TRBJ2-7 better, so the J call may be wrong. Germline-derived CDR1 and CDR2 are MGHRA and YSYEKL. This CDR3 has 14 residues.

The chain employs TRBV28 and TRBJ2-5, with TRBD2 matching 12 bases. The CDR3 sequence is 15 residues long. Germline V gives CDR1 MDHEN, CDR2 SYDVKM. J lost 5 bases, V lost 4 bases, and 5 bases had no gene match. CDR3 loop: CASSSLAGGRETQYF. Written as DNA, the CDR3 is TGTGCCAGCAGTTCACTAGCGGGAGGACGGGAGACCCAGTACTTC.

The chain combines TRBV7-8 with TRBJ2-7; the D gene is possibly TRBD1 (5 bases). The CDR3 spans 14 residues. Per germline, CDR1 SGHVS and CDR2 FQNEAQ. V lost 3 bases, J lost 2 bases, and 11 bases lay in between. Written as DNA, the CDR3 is TGTGCCAGCAGCTTGTTGGAACAGGCCTACGAGCAGTACTTC. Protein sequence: CASSLLEQAYEQYF.

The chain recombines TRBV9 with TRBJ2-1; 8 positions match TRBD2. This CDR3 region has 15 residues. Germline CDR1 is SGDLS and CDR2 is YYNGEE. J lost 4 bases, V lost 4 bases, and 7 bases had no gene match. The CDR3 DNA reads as TGTGCCAGCAGCTTGACTAGCGTCAGTTACAATGAGCAGTTCTTC. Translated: CASSLTSVSYNEQFF.

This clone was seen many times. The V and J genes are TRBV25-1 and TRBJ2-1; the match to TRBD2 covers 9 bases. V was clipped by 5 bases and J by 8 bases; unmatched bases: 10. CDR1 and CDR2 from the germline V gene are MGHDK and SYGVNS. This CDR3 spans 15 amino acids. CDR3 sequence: CASSPLGTSIDEQFF. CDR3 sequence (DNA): TGTGCCAGCAGTCCCTTGGGGACTAGCATCGATGAGCAGTTCTTC.

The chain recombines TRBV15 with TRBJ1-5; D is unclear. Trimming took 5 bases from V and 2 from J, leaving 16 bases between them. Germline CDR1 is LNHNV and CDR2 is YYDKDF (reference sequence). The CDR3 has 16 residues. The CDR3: CATSATNSRRNQPQHF. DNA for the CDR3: TGTGCCACCAGCGCAACAAACAGTAGGCGCAATCAGCCCCAGCATTTT.

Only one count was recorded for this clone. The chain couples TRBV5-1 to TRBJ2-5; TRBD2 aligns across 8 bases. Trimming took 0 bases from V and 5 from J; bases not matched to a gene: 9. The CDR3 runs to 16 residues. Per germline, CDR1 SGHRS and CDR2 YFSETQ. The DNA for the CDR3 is TGCGCCAGCAGCTTGGACGGGAGGGCCAGATCGGAGACCCAGTACTTC. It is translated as CASSLDGRARSETQYF.

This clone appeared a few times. The CDR3 reads CASSRRSKGGLSYEQYF. CDR3 in DNA: TGTGCCAGCAGCCGACGGTCTAAGGGAGGGCTTTCCTACGAGCAGTACTTC. The rearrangement uses TRBV11-1 and TRBJ2-7, with TRBD2 matching over 7 bases. J gave up 1 base and V 5 bases, and 14 bases lay outside the gene matches. Germline V gene sequence: CDR1 SGHAT, CDR2 FQDESV (reference sequence). This CDR3 has 17 amino acids.

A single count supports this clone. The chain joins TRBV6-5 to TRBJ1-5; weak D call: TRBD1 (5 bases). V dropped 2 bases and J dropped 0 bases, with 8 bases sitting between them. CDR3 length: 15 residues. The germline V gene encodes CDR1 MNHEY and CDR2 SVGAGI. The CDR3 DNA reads TGTGCCAGCAGTTACGGCAGGGATAGCAATCAGCCCCAGCATTTT. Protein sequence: CASSYGRDSNQPQHF.

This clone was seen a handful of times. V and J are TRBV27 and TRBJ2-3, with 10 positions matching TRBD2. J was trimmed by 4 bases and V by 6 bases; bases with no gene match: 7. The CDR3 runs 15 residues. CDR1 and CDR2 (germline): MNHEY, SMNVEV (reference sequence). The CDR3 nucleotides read TGTGCCAGCAGAGGACTAGCGGTGAACTCAGATACGCAGTATTTT. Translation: CASRGLAVNSDTQYF.

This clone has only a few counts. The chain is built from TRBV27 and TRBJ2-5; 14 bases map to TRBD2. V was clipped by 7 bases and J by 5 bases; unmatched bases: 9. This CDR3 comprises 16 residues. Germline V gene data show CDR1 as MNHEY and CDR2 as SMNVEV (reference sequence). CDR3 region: CASKPGLAGVGETQYF. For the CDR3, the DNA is TGTGCCAGCAAGCCGGGACTAGCGGGAGTTGGGGAGACCCAGTACTTC.

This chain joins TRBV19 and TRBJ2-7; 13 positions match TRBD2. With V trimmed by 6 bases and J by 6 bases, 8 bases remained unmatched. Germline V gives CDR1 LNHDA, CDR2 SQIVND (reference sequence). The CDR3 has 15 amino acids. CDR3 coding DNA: TGTGCCAGTAGCCGACTAGCGGGAGGATCCCTCGAGCAGTACTTC. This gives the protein CASSRLAGGSLEQYF.

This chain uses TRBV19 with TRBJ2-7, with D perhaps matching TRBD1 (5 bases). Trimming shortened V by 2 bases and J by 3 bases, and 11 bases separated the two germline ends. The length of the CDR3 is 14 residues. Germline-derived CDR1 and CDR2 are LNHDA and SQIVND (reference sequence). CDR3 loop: CASSINGAGYEQYF. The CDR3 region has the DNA TGTGCCAGTAGTATAAATGGGGCCGGCTACGAGCAGTACTTC.

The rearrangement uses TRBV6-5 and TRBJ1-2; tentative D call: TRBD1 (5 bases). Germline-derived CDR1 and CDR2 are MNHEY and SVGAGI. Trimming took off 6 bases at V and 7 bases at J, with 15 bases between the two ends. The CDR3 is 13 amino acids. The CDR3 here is CASSPGQGRGYTF. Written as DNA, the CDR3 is TGTGCCAGCAGCCCCGGGCAGGGTCGTGGCTACACCTTC.

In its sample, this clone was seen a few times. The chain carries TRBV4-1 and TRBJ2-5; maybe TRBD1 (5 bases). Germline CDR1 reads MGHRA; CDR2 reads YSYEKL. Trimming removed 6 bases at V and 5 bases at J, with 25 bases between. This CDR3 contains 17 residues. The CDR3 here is CASSFTTAELGLETQYF. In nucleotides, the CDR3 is TGCGCCAGCAGTTTTACGACAGCTGAGTTGGGGTTGGAGACCCAGTACTTC.

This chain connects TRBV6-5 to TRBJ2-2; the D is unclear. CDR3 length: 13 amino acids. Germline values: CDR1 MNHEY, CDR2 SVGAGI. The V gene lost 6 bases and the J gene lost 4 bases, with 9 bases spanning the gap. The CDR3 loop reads CASRAVLTGELFF. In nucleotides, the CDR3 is TGTGCCAGCAGGGCAGTCCTCACCGGGGAGCTGTTTTTT.

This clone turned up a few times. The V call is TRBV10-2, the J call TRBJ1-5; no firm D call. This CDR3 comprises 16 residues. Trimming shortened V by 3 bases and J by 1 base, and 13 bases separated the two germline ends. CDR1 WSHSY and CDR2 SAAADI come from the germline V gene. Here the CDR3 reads CASSDPREESNQPQHF. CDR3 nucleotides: TGCGCCAGCAGTGACCCGAGGGAGGAGAGCAATCAGCCCCAGCATTTT.

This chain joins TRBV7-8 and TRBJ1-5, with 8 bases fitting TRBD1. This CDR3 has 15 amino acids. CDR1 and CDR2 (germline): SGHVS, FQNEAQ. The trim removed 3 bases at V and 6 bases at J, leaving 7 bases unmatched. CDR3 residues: CASSFQGTGGQPQHF. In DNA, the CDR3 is TGTGCCAGCAGCTTCCAGGGGACAGGCGGTCAGCCCCAGCATTTT.

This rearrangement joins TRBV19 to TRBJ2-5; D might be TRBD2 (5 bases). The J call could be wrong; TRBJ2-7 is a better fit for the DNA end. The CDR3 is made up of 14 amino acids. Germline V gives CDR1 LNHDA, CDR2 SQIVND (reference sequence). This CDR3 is CASSEGRGSYEQYF. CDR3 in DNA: TGTGCCAGTAGTGAGGGTAGAGGAAGCTACGAGCAGTACTTC.

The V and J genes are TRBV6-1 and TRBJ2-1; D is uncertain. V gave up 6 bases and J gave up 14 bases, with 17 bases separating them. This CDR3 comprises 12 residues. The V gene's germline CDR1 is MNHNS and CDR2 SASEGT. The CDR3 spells CASRSPVNLEFF. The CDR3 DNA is TGTGCCAGCAGATCCCCGGTCAATCTGGAGTTCTTC.

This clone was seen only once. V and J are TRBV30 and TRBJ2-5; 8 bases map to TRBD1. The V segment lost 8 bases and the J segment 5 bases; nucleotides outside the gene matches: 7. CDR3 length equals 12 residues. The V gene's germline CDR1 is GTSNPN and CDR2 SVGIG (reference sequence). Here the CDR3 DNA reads TGTGCCATTGGACAGGGTCGGGAGACCCAGTACTTC. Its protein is CAIGQGRETQYF.

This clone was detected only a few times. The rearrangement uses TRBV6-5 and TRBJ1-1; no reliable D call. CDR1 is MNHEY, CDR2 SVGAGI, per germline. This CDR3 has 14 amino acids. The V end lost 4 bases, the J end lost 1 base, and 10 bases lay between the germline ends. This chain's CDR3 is CASSSLQQNTEAFF. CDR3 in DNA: TGTGCCAGCAGTTCGCTACAGCAGAACACTGAAGCTTTCTTT.

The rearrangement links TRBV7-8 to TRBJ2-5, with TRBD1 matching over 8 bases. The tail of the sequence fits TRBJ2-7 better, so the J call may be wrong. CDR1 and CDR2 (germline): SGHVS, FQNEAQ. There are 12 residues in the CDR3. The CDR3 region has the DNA TGTGCCAGCAGCTCGACAGGGGACGAGCAGTACTTC. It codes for CASSSTGDEQYF.

CDR3 amino acids: CAWGDLRERNTGELFF. The CDR3 coding sequence is TGTGCCTGGGGTGACTTACGGGAGAGGAACACCGGGGAGCTGTTTTTT. The chain carries TRBV30 and TRBJ2-2, with a tentative D call TRBD2 (6 bases). V was shortened by 5 bases and J by 1 base, with 17 bases between the two germline ends. CDR1 GTSNPN and CDR2 SVGIG come from the germline V gene (reference sequence). The CDR3 sequence is 16 residues long.